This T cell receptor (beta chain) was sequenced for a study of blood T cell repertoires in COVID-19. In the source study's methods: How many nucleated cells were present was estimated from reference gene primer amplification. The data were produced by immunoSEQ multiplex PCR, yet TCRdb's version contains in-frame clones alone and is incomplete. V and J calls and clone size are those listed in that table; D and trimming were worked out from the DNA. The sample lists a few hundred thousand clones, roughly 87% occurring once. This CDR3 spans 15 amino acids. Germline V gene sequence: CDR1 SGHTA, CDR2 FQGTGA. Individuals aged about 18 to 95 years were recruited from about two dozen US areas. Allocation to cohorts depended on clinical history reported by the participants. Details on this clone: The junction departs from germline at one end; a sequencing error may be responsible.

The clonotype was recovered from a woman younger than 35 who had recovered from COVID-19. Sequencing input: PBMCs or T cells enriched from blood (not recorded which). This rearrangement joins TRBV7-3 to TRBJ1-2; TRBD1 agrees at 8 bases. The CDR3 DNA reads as TGTGCCAGCCGCTTAGGGACAGGCATAGGGTATGGCTACACCTTC. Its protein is CASRLGTGIGYGYTF.